The 30 T cell receptor beta chains presented below share a single source sample, sequenced in a study of blood T cell repertoires in COVID-19. Clones were sequenced by immunoSEQ multiplex PCR, and TCRdb holds only the in-frame ones, with some missing. The table lists 100,000 to 150,000 clones, about 90% of them singletons. Sequenced sample: peripheral blood. All receptors come from a woman aged 55-70 years with acute or convalescent COVID-19.

The chain recombines TRBV29-1 with TRBJ1-1, with a possible D match to TRBD1 (6 bases). This CDR3 is built from 14 residues. From germline, CDR1 is SQVTM and CDR2 ANQGSEA. For the CDR3, the DNA is TGCAGTGTGGTAGGACAGCCAGTAAACACTGAAGCTTTCTTT. Its translation is CSVVGQPVNTEAFF.

The rearrangement joins TRBV28 to TRBJ1-3, with unresolved D. The CDR3 is 16 amino acids. The V and J ends lost 1 base and 4 bases respectively, with 14 bases between them. Looked up from germline, CDR1 is MDHEN and CDR2 is SYDVKM. CDR3 in amino acids: CASSLYGISTGNTIYF. Written as DNA, the CDR3 is TGTGCCAGCAGTTTATACGGGATCTCGACGGGAAACACCATATATTTT. Using reference TRBV28 and TRBJ1-3 for the parts outside the CDR3, the full variable domain is DVKVTQSSRYLVKRTGEKVFLECVQDMDHENMFWYRQDPGLGLRLIYFSYDVKMKEKGDIPEGYSVSREKKERFSLILESASTNQTSMYLCASSLYGISTGNTIYFGEGSWLTVV.

This sequence joins TRBV28 and TRBJ1-5, with 8 bases that match TRBD1. The ends lost 10 bases at V and 4 bases at J; junction bases unmatched: 9. The CDR3 is 14 residues long. Germline CDR1 reads MDHEN; CDR2 reads SYDVKM. In DNA form, the CDR3 reads TGTGCCACTACTGGACAGGGAGGAAATCAGCCCCAGCATTTT. It is translated as CATTGQGGNQPQHF.

V gene TRBV6-4 combines with J gene TRBJ2-2; 7 positions match TRBD2. The germline V gene encodes CDR1 MRHNA and CDR2 SNTAGT. This CDR3 has 15 amino acids. V lost 6 bases and J lost 1; bases outside the gene matches: 5. The CDR3 bases are TGTGCCAGCAGCCCGACTAGCCTGAACACCGGGGAGCTGTTTTTT. This codes for CASSPTSLNTGELFF.

The chain combines TRBV6-4 with TRBJ1-1; TRBD1 agrees at 8 bases. Germline CDR1 is MRHNA and CDR2 is SNTAGT. This CDR3 is built from 13 residues. Unmatched junction bases numbered 1, after V lost 3 bases and J lost 4 bases. This CDR3 is CASSEDRATEAFF. The CDR3 DNA reads TGTGCCAGCAGTGAGGACAGGGCCACTGAAGCTTTCTTT.

The V and J genes are TRBV6-5 and TRBJ1-5; D unclear. CDR1 is MNHEY and CDR2 is SVGAGI in the germline V gene. CDR3 length: 13 residues. Trimming took off 6 bases at V and 1 base at J, with 7 bases between the two ends. The CDR3 coding sequence is TGTGCCAGCAGGACTGACAGCAATCAGCCCCAGCATTTT. Amino acids: CASRTDSNQPQHF.

V and J are TRBV11-2 and TRBJ2-7; D is perhaps TRBD2 (5 bases). The germline CDR1 and CDR2 sequences are SGHAT and FQNNGV. This CDR3 comprises 16 residues. The V end was cut by 3 bases, the J end by 4 bases, with 19 bases between. The CDR3 bases are TGTGCCAGCAGCTTCCCTCCCTGGAGGAACGATTACGAGCAGTACTTC. Amino acid sequence: CASSFPPWRNDYEQYF.

The chain employs TRBV4-1 and TRBJ2-2; 8 bases are a match to TRBD1. The V gene end was trimmed by 2 bases and the J gene end by 3 bases; junction bases not matched to a gene: 2. CDR3 length: 15 residues. The germline gives CDR1 MGHRA, CDR2 YSYEKL. CDR3: CASSQQDRDTGELFF. In nucleotides, the CDR3 is TGCGCCAGCAGCCAACAGGACAGGGACACCGGGGAGCTGTTTTTT.

The rearrangement links TRBV7-9 to TRBJ2-3; 12 bases are shared with TRBD2. J lost 0 bases, V lost 5 bases, and 6 bases had no gene match. The CDR3 has 17 amino acids. Looked up from germline, CDR1 is SEHNR and CDR2 is FQNEAQ (reference sequence). The CDR3 DNA follows: TGTGCCAGCAGCGACACTAGCGGGAGGCAAAGCACAGATACGCAGTATTTT. This codes for CASSDTSGRQSTDTQYF.

The chain combines TRBV30 with TRBJ1-3; no clear D gene. The CDR3 is 13 residues long. Germline V gives CDR1 GTSNPN, CDR2 SVGIG (reference sequence). Trimming stripped 2 bases from V and 1 base from J, with 6 bases between. The CDR3 nucleotides are TGTGCCTGGAGTCCTAGTTCTGGAAACACCATATATTTT. Its protein is CAWSPSSGNTIYF.

In DNA form, the CDR3 reads TGTGCCAGCAGCTTACAACAGGATTACTATGGCTACACCTTC. Translating gives CASSLQQDYYGYTF. V gene TRBV7-9 combines with J gene TRBJ1-2; D is possibly TRBD1 (5 bases). Germline assignment: CDR1 SEHNR and CDR2 FQNEAQ (reference sequence). This CDR3 contains 14 residues. The V gene lost 2 bases and the J gene lost 3 bases, with 10 bases spanning the gap. Drawing the rest from reference TRBV7-9 and TRBJ1-2, the complete variable domain is DTGVSQNPRHKITKRGQNVTFRCDPISEHNRLYWYRQTLGQGPEFLTYFQNEAQLEKSRLLSDRFSAERPKGSFSTLEIQRTEQGDSAMYLCASSLQQDYYGYTFGSGTRLTVV.

The chain has TRBV5-5 and TRBJ1-1; TRBD1 matches 11 bases. V was pared by 5 bases and J by 5 bases, with 8 bases of the junction left unmatched. The CDR3 has 15 amino acids. The germline V gene encodes CDR1 SGHKS and CDR2 YYEKEE (reference sequence). The DNA for the CDR3 is TGTGCCAGCAGTTTTCAGGACAGGGGGCTAACTGAAGCTTTCTTT. Translation gives CASSFQDRGLTEAFF.

The chain uses TRBV6-5 and TRBJ1-2; D call uncertain. Trimming took 1 base from V and 7 from J, leaving 16 bases between them. Germline V gene lookup returns CDR1 MNHEY and CDR2 SVGAGI. This CDR3 has 15 residues. The DNA of the CDR3 is TGTGCCAGCAGTTACTTTAAATCCAAAGAGGGTGGCTACACCTTC. Its protein is CASSYFKSKEGGYTF.

The chain has TRBV9 and TRBJ2-1, with D perhaps TRBD1 (5 bases). CDR1 and CDR2 from the germline V gene are SGDLS and YYNGEE. The V end lost 4 bases, the J end lost 8 bases, and 13 bases lay between the germline ends. There are 13 residues in the CDR3. CDR3 sequence reads: CASSPPAGHEQFF. CDR3 DNA sequence: TGTGCCAGCAGCCCCCCGGCAGGGCATGAGCAGTTCTTC. Supplemented by reference TRBV9 and TRBJ2-1, the full variable domain reads DSGVTQTPKHLITATGQRVTLRCSPRSGDLSVYWYQQSLDQGLQFLIQYYNGEERAKGNILERFSAQQFPDLHSELNLSSLELGDSALYFCASSPPAGHEQFFGPGTRLTVL.

There are a few counts of this clone. The V and J genes are TRBV5-1 and TRBJ1-1; weak D call: TRBD1 (5 bases). This CDR3 region has 16 residues. Per germline, CDR1 SGHRS and CDR2 YFSETQ. Trimming shortened V by 0 bases and J by 3 bases, and 15 bases separated the two germline ends. For the CDR3, the DNA is TGCGCCAGCAGCTTGGCACAGGTAGCCTCCTACACTGAAGCTTTCTTT. This translates into CASSLAQVASYTEAFF.

The chain couples TRBV6-5 to TRBJ2-3; D call uncertain. Germline CDR1 MNHEY, CDR2 SVGAGI. CDR3 length: 14 amino acids. The germline V and J ends were trimmed by 6 bases and 1 base, with 11 bases remaining between them. CDR3 sequence: CASSLAGRTDTQYF. The CDR3 coding sequence is TGTGCCAGCAGCCTTGCTGGCCGCACAGATACGCAGTATTTT.

The gene calls are TRBV5-1 and TRBJ1-1, with 10 bases that match TRBD1. The CDR3 is made up of 14 amino acids. The J segment lost 5 bases and the V segment lost 4 bases, leaving 5 bases of the junction unmatched. Germline CDR1 SGHRS, CDR2 YFSETQ. The CDR3: CASSIGTGVTEAFF. Written as DNA, the CDR3 is TGCGCCAGCAGCATCGGGACAGGGGTTACTGAAGCTTTCTTT. The variable domain in full, with the rest retrieved from reference TRBV5-1 and TRBJ1-1, is KAGVTQTPRYLIKTRGQQVTLSCSPISGHRSVSWYQQTPGQGLQFLFEYFSETQRNKGNFPGRFSGRQFSNSRSEMNVSTLELGDSALYLCASSIGTGVTEAFFGQGTRLTVV.

The sample holds one count of this clone. The genes are TRBV28 and TRBJ1-2; TRBD1 is a possible D gene (5 bases). Germline CDR1 and CDR2: MDHEN and SYDVKM. The CDR3 contains 14 residues. Between the trimmed V and J ends, which lost 1 base and 8 bases, there was a span of 14 bases. As DNA, the CDR3 is TGTGCCAGCAGTTTATCAGGGTCCGGTTACGGCTACACCTTC. It translates to CASSLSGSGYGYTF.

This chain links TRBV7-9 with TRBJ1-2; D gene unclear. Trimming cost V 5 bases and J 8 bases, with 21 bases left between them. CDR1 and CDR2 (germline): SEHNR, FQNEAQ (reference sequence). This CDR3 comprises 15 residues. As DNA, the CDR3 is TGTGCCAGCAGCGTTGGAAACCGGAGGGTAGGCGGCTACACCTTC. Protein: CASSVGNRRVGGYTF.

The chain links TRBV12-3 or TRBV12-4 to TRBJ2-5; D is perhaps TRBD1 (5 bases). The V end lost 2 bases, the J end lost 5 bases, and 9 bases lay between the germline ends. The CDR3 length is 13 residues. The CDR3 loop is CASSLKGLETQYF. The CDR3 nucleotides read TGTGCCAGCAGTTTAAAGGGGCTTGAGACCCAGTACTTC.

The chain uses TRBV7-2 and TRBJ1-1; 8 nucleotides line up with TRBD1. Unmatched junction bases numbered 12, after V lost 5 bases and J lost 4 bases. The CDR3 runs 16 residues. Germline loops: CDR1 SGHTA, CDR2 FQGNSA. This CDR3 reads CASSLSGTGLSTEAFF. CDR3 coding DNA: TGTGCCAGCAGCCTCTCCGGGACAGGCCTGTCCACTGAAGCTTTCTTT.

The chain recombines TRBV5-4 with TRBJ1-1, with D possibly TRBD1 on 5 matching bases. Between the trimmed V and J ends, which lost 0 bases and 6 bases, there was a span of 9 bases. The CDR3 has 13 amino acids. CDR1 is SGHNT, CDR2 YYREEE, per germline (reference sequence). DNA of the CDR3: TGTGCCAGCAGCTTGGTCTCAGGGTCTGAAGCTTTCTTT. Encoded protein: CASSLVSGSEAFF.

The chain recombines TRBV7-2 with TRBJ2-1; TRBD2 agrees at 7 bases. Germline V CDR1 and CDR2: SGHTA, FQGNSA. V dropped 4 bases and J dropped 9; count of bases not matched to a gene: 12. This CDR3 contains 15 residues. Written as DNA, the CDR3 is TGTGCCAGCAGCTACGGACTTCCGGGGGGTGGTGAGCAGTTCTTC. Its protein is CASSYGLPGGGEQFF.

J is TRBJ2-7 and V is TRBV2; tentative D call: TRBD1 (5 bases). This CDR3 comprises 13 residues. Germline lookup yields CDR1 SNHLY and CDR2 FYNNEI. V was pared by 6 bases and J by 5 bases, with 14 bases between. The CDR3 sequence is CASRHRGHDEQYV. The CDR3 DNA sequence: TGTGCCAGCAGGCATAGGGGCCACGACGAGCAGTACGTC.

The count of this clone is one. The CDR3 DNA reads TGTGCCAGTAGCCACGGGGGGGTAATGAACACTGAAGCTTTCTTT. Translation gives CASSHGGVMNTEAFF. The gene calls are TRBV19 and TRBJ1-1; maybe TRBD1 (5 bases). This CDR3 spans 15 amino acids. Trimming stripped 6 bases from V and 0 bases from J, with 14 bases between. The germline gives CDR1 LNHDA, CDR2 SQIVND (reference sequence).

The chain uses TRBV9 and TRBJ2-2, with 10 bases aligning to TRBD2. With V trimmed by 3 bases and J by 4 bases, 6 bases remained unmatched. CDR3 size: 16 residues. CDR1 and CDR2 (germline): SGDLS, YYNGEE. The CDR3: CASSAIAGGGTGELFF. CDR3 coding DNA: TGTGCCAGCAGCGCCATAGCGGGAGGAGGCACCGGGGAGCTGTTTTTT.

The rearrangement links TRBV7-9 to TRBJ2-7; 10 bases align to TRBD2. The CDR3 totals 17 residues. Germline assignment: CDR1 SEHNR and CDR2 FQNEAQ (reference sequence). V lost 2 bases to trimming and J lost 6 bases; unmatched junction nucleotides: 13. The CDR3 nucleotides read TGTGCCAGCAGCTTACCTAGCGGGAGTGGGAGCGGGAGCGAGCAGTACTTC. It translates to CASSLPSGSGSGSEQYF.

The chain uses TRBV10-3 and TRBJ2-1; TRBD2 aligns across 13 bases. The CDR3 has 15 residues. The V and J ends lost 3 bases and 6 bases, in that order; junction bases with no gene match: 2. Germline lookup yields CDR1 ENHRY and CDR2 SYGVKD. For the CDR3, the DNA is TGTGCCATCAGTGAAAGGACTAGCGGGGGCAATGAGCAGTTCTTC. Protein: CAISERTSGGNEQFF.

The rearrangement joins TRBV4-2 to TRBJ1-1; D possibly corresponds to TRBD1 (6 bases). Germline-derived CDR1 and CDR2 are LGHNA and YNFKEQ. The CDR3 sequence is 16 residues long. V lost 1 base and J 1 base, leaving 13 bases between the germline ends. The CDR3 bases are TGTGCCAGCAGCCAAGCCGACAGGATTACGAACACTGAAGCTTTCTTT. Its protein product is CASSQADRITNTEAFF.

Concerning this clone itself: Other DNA sequences in this specimen translate into the identical CDR3. The chain is built from TRBV6-6 and TRBJ2-1, with 7 bases identical to TRBD1. Germline V CDR1 and CDR2: MNHNY, SVGAGI (reference sequence). The CDR3 consists of 13 residues. Trimming at V came to 6 bases and at J to 4 bases, leaving 3 bases not matched to a gene. In DNA form, the CDR3 reads TGTGCCAGCAGCCGGGACAGTTACAATGAGCAGTTCTTC. As protein: CASSRDSYNEQFF.